This entry describes one TCR beta chain. The data stem from a study of blood T cells in healthy people across ages. Study at large: Per two T cells, about one barcoded beta molecule was captured through template switching.

Each donor was a healthy Caucasian individual from Russia, aged about 6 to 100. Each donor had about 9.6 milliliters of peripheral blood drawn. Using a J-beta primer mix together with a sample-barcoded 5' primer, a second PCR was run for roughly 7 to 11 cycles. MiXCR, applied by TCRdb to the 5' RACE reads, yields one record per CDR3 protein. The sample includes hundreds of thousands of distinct CDR3 sequences, 40% to 50% of them seen just once. Losses at the gene ends were 5 bases for V and 4 bases for J; bases not matched to a gene: 13. Looked up from germline, CDR1 is SEHNR and CDR2 is FQNEAQ (reference sequence). This CDR3 comprises 17 residues.

This TCR was recovered from a man aged 55-75 years in good health. This chain connects TRBV7-9 to TRBJ2-3; 9 bases match TRBD2. Sequenced material: blood. DNA of the CDR3: TGTGCCAGCAGCCCTACCCAGCCGGGACTAGCATCAGATACGCAGTATTTT. Its protein is CASSPTQPGLASDTQYF.